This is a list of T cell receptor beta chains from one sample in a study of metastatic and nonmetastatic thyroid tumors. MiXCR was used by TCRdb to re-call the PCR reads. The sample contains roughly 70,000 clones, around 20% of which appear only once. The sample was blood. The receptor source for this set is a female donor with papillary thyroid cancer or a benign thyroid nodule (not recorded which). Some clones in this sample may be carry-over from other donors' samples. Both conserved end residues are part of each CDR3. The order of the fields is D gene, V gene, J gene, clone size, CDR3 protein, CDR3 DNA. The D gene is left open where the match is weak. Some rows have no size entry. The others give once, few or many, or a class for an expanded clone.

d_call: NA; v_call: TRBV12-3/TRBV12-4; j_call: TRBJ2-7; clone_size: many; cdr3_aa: CASSRGDGNSYEQYF; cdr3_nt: TGTGCCAGCAGCCGCGGGGACGGTAACTCCTACGAGCAGTACTTC
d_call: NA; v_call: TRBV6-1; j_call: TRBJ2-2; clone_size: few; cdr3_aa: CSSRETGNTGELFF; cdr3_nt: TGTTCCAGCAGGGAGACAGGTAACACCGGGGAGCTGTTTTTT
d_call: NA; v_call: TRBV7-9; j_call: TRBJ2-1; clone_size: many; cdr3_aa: CASSLAGREGFF; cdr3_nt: TGTGCCAGCAGCTTAGCGGGGCGAGAGGGGTTCTTC
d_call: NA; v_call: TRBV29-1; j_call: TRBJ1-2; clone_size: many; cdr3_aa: CSVVTDYGYTF; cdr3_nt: TGCAGCGTCGTGACCGACTATGGCTACACCTTC
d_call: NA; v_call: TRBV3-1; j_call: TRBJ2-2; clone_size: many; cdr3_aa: CASSPIRGLDTGELFF; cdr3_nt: TGTGCCAGCAGCCCGATCCGGGGGCTGGACACCGGGGAGCTGTTTTTT
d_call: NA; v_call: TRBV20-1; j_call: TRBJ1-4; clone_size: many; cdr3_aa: CSAEGPLNGKLFF; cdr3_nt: TGCAGTGCCGAGGGCCCCCTAAACGGAAAACTGTTTTTT
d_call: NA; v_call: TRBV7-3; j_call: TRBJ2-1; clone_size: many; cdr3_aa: CASSLRSGSYNEQFF; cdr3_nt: TGTGCCAGCAGCTTAAGGTCGGGCTCCTACAATGAGCAGTTCTTC
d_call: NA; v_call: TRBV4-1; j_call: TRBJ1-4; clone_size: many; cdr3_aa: CASSQEPGAATNEKLFF; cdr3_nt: TGCGCCAGCAGCCAAGAACCGGGGGCGGCAACTAATGAAAAACTGTTTTTT
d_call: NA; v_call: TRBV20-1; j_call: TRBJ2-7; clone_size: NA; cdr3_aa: CSAPGISYEQYF; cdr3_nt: TGCAGTGCTCCCGGTATTAGCTACGAGCAGTACTTC
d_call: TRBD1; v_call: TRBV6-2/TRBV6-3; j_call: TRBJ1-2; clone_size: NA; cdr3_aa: CASSYFRQGVGGYTF; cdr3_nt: TGTGCCAGCAGTTACTTTCGACAGGGGGTCGGCGGCTACACCTTC
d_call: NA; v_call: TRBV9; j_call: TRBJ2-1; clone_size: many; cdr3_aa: CASSVGLGSSYNEQFF; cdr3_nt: TGTGCCAGCAGCGTAGGGCTAGGCAGCTCCTACAATGAGCAGTTCTTC
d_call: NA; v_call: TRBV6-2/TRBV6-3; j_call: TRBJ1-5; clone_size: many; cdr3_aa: CASSQAYSNQPQHF; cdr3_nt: TGTGCCAGCAGTCAGGCTTATAGCAATCAGCCCCAGCATTTT
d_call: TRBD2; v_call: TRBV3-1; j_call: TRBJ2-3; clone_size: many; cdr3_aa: CASSQESPSGRVDTQYF; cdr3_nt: TGTGCCAGCAGCCAAGAATCGCCTAGCGGGAGGGTAGATACGCAGTATTTT
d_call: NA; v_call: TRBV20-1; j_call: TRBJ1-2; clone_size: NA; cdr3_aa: CSARDKRRSSNNNYGYTF; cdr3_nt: TGCAGTGCTAGAGATAAGAGGAGGAGCTCTAATAATAACTATGGCTACACCTTC
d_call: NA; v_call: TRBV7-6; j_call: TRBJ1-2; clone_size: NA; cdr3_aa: CASSLGWGNYGYTF; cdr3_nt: TGTGCCAGCAGCTTAGGTTGGGGTAACTATGGCTACACCTTC
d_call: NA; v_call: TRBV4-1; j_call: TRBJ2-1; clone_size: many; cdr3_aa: CASSQPGRTGNEQFF; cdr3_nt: TGCGCCAGCAGCCAACCAGGACGAACGGGCAATGAGCAGTTCTTC
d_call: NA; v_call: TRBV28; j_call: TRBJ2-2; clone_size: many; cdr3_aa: CASSFRVTGELFF; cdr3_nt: TGTGCCAGCAGTTTTAGGGTCACCGGGGAGCTGTTTTTT
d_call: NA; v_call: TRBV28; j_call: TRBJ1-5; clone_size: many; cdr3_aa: CASRQQGSQPQHF; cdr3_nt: TGTGCCAGCAGACAGCAGGGGAGTCAGCCCCAGCATTTT
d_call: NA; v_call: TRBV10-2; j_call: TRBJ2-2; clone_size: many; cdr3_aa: CASSVRDIANTGELFF; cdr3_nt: TGCGCCAGCAGTGTACGGGACATTGCGAACACCGGGGAGCTGTTTTTT
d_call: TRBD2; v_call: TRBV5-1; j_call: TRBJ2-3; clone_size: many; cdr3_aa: CASSLEGLATADTQYF; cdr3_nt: TGCGCCAGCAGCTTGGAGGGACTAGCGACGGCAGATACGCAGTATTTT
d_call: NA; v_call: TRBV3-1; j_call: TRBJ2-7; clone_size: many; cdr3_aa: CASSPGVAIIYEQYF; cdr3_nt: TGTGCCAGCAGCCCCGGAGTAGCGATCATTTACGAGCAGTACTTC
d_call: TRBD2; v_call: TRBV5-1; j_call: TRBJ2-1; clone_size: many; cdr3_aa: CASSLAFLAGARGEQFF; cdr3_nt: TGCGCCAGCAGCTTGGCCTTTCTAGCGGGAGCCAGGGGGGAGCAGTTCTTC